Each of the 12 T cell receptor beta chains below was sequenced from the same sample in a study of PD-L1 blockade in urothelial cancer. Time point in this sample: pretreatment peripheral blood. Sequenced by immunoSEQ multiplex PCR; TCRdb stores in-frame clones only, minus some. The data hold about 47,000 clones, with around 82% observed a single time. The sequencing here drew on PBMCs, taken around atezolizumab (anti-PD-L1) treatment. These receptors were obtained from a man between 60 and 75 years old with urothelial cancer.

The chain is built from TRBV6-6 and TRBJ2-5, with 8 bases matching TRBD1. Per the germline V gene, CDR1 is MNHNY and CDR2 is SVGAGI (reference sequence). This CDR3 spans 16 amino acids. J gave up 5 bases and V 0 bases, and 8 bases lay outside the gene matches. The CDR3 bases are TGTGCCAGCAGTTACTCAGCGGACAGGGTTACGGAGACCCAGTACTTC. It translates to CASSYSADRVTETQYF.

This clone was observed a few times. The J gene is TRBJ1-5, the V gene TRBV7-2, with 9 bases identical to TRBD1. Germline lookup yields CDR1 SGHTA and CDR2 FQGNSA. CDR3 size: 16 residues. The J segment lost 6 bases and the V segment lost 5 bases, leaving 11 bases of the junction unmatched. CDR3 nucleotides: TGTGCCAGCAGCCCCCGGACCGGGACAGGGTTTCAGCCCCAGCATTTT. This sequence encodes CASSPRTGTGFQPQHF.

J is TRBJ1-2 and V is TRBV7-9, with TRBD1 identical over 7 bases. CDR3 length: 15 amino acids. Trimming took 5 bases from V and 6 from J; bases not matched to a gene: 12. Germline loops: CDR1 SEHNR, CDR2 FQNEAQ (reference sequence). The CDR3 loop is CASSIRTGQSNGYTF. CDR3 coding DNA: TGTGCCAGCAGCATAAGGACAGGACAGAGTAATGGCTACACCTTC. The full variable domain, completed using reference TRBV7-9 and TRBJ1-2, is DTGVSQNPRHKITKRGQNVTFRCDPISEHNRLYWYRQTLGQGPEFLTYFQNEAQLEKSRLLSDRFSAERPKGSFSTLEIQRTEQGDSAMYLCASSIRTGQSNGYTFGSGTRLTVV.

This clone came up a few times. The chain joins TRBV6-5 to TRBJ2-3; 7 nucleotides align to TRBD1. The germline CDR1 and CDR2 sequences are MNHEY and SVGAGI. CDR3 size: 14 residues. J lost 6 bases, V lost 2 bases, and 5 bases had no gene match. In nucleotides, the CDR3 is TGTGCCAGCAGTTACAGGGGGCGTAGTGATACGCAGTATTTT. Translated: CASSYRGRSDTQYF.

The genes are TRBV11-2 and TRBJ1-1; 7 bases match TRBD1. This CDR3 comprises 13 residues. V lost 5 bases to trimming and J lost 7 bases; unmatched junction nucleotides: 7. Germline V gene lookup returns CDR1 SGHAT and CDR2 FQNNGV. CDR3 sequence reads: CASSRQGRIEAFF. DNA for the CDR3: TGTGCCAGCAGCCGACAGGGACGGATTGAAGCTTTCTTT.

This clone has only a few counts. CDR3 nucleotide sequence: TGTGCCAGCAGTGAACCTGTCGGGGATACGCAGTATTTT. It is translated as CASSEPVGDTQYF. The chain links TRBV6-5 to TRBJ2-3; no definite D call. Germline V gene sequence: CDR1 MNHEY, CDR2 SVGAGI. V lost 5 bases to trimming and J lost 6 bases, with 12 bases between them. The CDR3 runs 13 residues.

This chain joins TRBV5-1 and TRBJ1-1; unclear D gene. The CDR3 extends over 13 amino acids. Between the trimmed V and J ends, which lost 3 bases and 1 base, there was a span of 7 bases. Per germline, CDR1 SGHRS and CDR2 YFSETQ. The CDR3 DNA is TGCGCCAGCAGCTATCTCCGGAACACTGAAGCTTTCTTT. As protein: CASSYLRNTEAFF.

The rearrangement joins TRBV6-1 to TRBJ1-5; TRBD1 agrees at 8 bases. The CDR3 runs to 13 residues. Germline CDR1 is MNHNS and CDR2 is SASEGT. The V segment lost 6 bases and the J segment 4 bases; nucleotides outside the gene matches: 2. For the CDR3, the DNA is TGTGCCAGCAGACAGGGGGAGAATCAGCCCCAGCATTTT. Its translation: CASRQGENQPQHF.

This clone was picked up a small number of times. V gene TRBV5-8 combines with J gene TRBJ2-7; tentative D call: TRBD1 (6 bases). V was cut by 4 bases and J by 2 bases, with 13 bases left in between. CDR1 and CDR2 from the germline V gene are SGHTS and YDEGEE. The CDR3 is 14 amino acids. This CDR3 reads CASSKDRHPYEQYF. The CDR3 coding sequence is TGTGCCAGCAGCAAGGACAGACACCCCTACGAGCAGTACTTC.

The chain combines TRBV19 with TRBJ2-6; possibly TRBD2 for D (5 bases). The CDR3 runs 16 residues. With 0 bases removed from V and 0 bases from J, the gap between germline ends came to 6 bases. Germline V gene data show CDR1 as LNHDA and CDR2 as SQIVND (reference sequence). CDR3 nucleotide sequence: TGTGCCAGTAGTATAGACGGAGGCTCTGGGGCCAACGTCCTGACTTTC. Translated: CASSIDGGSGANVLTF.

This clone has only a few counts. The rearrangement links TRBV7-2 to TRBJ2-7; D gene uncertain. The CDR3 length is 16 residues. V was shortened by 5 bases and J by 3 bases, with 20 bases between the two germline ends. CDR1 is SGHTA and CDR2 is FQGNSA in the germline V gene. Here the CDR3 reads CASSPQITNSIYEQYF. The CDR3 DNA follows: TGTGCCAGCAGCCCGCAGATAACTAACTCAATCTACGAGCAGTACTTC.

V gene TRBV7-2 combines with J gene TRBJ2-7; 11 bases line up with TRBD2. The J segment lost 1 base and the V segment lost 5 bases, leaving 4 bases of the junction unmatched. This CDR3 has 15 amino acids. The V gene's germline CDR1 is SGHTA and CDR2 FQGNSA. In DNA form, the CDR3 reads TGTGCCAGCAGCCCGGGACTAGCGGATTCCTACGAGCAGTACTTC. Its translation: CASSPGLADSYEQYF. The entire variable domain, with the rest obtained from reference TRBV7-2 and TRBJ2-7, is as follows: GAGVSQSPSNKVTEKGKDVELRCDPISGHTALYWYRQSLGQGLEFLIYFQGNSAPDKSGLPSDRFSAERTGGSVSTLTIQRTQQEDSAVYLCASSPGLADSYEQYFGPGTRLTVT.